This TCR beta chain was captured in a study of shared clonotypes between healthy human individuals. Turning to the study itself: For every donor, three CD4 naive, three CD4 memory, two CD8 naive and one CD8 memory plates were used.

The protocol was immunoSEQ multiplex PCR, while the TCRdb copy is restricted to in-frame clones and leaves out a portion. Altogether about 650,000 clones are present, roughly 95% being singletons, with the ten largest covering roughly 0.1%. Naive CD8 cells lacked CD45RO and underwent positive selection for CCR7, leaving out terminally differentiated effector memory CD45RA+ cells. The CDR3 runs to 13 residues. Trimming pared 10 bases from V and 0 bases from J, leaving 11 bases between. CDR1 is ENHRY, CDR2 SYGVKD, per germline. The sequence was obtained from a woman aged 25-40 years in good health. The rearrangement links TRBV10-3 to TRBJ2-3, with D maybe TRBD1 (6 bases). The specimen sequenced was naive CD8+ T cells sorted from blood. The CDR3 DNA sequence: TGTGCCACCCGGGACACGAGCACAGATACGCAGTATTTT. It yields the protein CATRDTSTDTQYF.